These T cell receptor beta chains were read from a single sample in a study of T cell repertoires in cytomegalovirus infection. These receptors are not linked to any known antigen. MiXCR, run by TCRdb on the reads, gives a single entry per CDR3 protein. In the table there are 550,000 to 700,000 distinct CDR3 sequences, roughly 42% of which are singletons. Sequencing used cultured PBMCs, obtained from culture after CMV antigen stimulation. The origin of the receptors is a human donor in good health (CMV status not recorded). Some clones in this sample may be carry-over from other donors' samples. The CDR3 runs from the conserved cysteine through the conserved F or W. D genes are given only for firm matches. The listing skips clone size in some rows; elsewhere it reads once, few, many or a size class.

V	size	D	J	DNA	CDR3
TRBV19	-	-	TRBJ1-1	TGTGCCAGTAGTACCGCCGGGACCGAAGCTTTCTTT	CASSTAGTEAFF
TRBV7-6	-	-	TRBJ2-1	TGTGCCAGCAGCTCGGGACTCGAGCTTCACAATGAGCAGTTCTTC	CASSSGLELHNEQFF
TRBV6-1	-	TRBD2	TRBJ2-3	TGTGCCAGCATGACTAGCGGGAGGGCAGATACGCAGTATTTT	CASMTSGRADTQYF
TRBV4-3	-	TRBD1	TRBJ1-5	TGCGCCAGCAGCCTGGACAGGGGAGGGGGTCAGCCCCAGCATTTT	CASSLDRGGGQPQHF
TRBV27	-	TRBD2	TRBJ2-7	TGTGCCAGCAGGAAGCGGGACGACTACGAGCAGTACTTC	CASRKRDDYEQYF
TRBV7-6	-	TRBD2	TRBJ2-3	TGTGCCAGCAGCTTAACCAGGGGACTAGGCACAGATACGCAGTATTTT	CASSLTRGLGTDTQYF
TRBV7-6	-	-	TRBJ1-4	TGTGCCAGCAGCGTGGGAGAAAAACTGTTTTTT	CASSVGEKLFF
TRBV5-3	-	TRBD1	TRBJ2-1	TGTGCCAGCAGCCTGACAGGGGTGAACCCCTACAATGAGCAGTTCTTC	CASSLTGVNPYNEQFF
TRBV6-1	few	-	TRBJ1-6	TGTGCCAGCAGTGGAGAAGCGGAACACTTT	CASSGEAEHF
TRBV11-2	-	-	TRBJ1-2	TGTGCCAGCAGCTACTCCCTTCCCGGTGACTATGGCTACACCTTC	CASSYSLPGDYGYTF
TRBV6-6	-	-	TRBJ1-1	TGTGCCAGCATTAGGGCGGAGCTAACTGAAGCTTTCTTT	CASIRAELTEAFF
TRBV27	-	TRBD2	TRBJ2-5	TGTGCCAGCACTGAAGCGGGGGGGCTTGACGAGACCCAGTACTTC	CASTEAGGLDETQYF
TRBV6-2/TRBV6-3	-	TRBD1	TRBJ2-7	TGTGCCAGCAGCGTCCTCGACAGGGCCTACGAGCAGTACTTC	CASSVLDRAYEQYF
TRBV4-1	-	TRBD1	TRBJ1-5	TGCGCCAGCAGCCAAGAGGCCTGGATACAGGGGAATCAGCCCCAGCATTTT	CASSQEAWIQGNQPQHF
TRBV4-3	-	-	TRBJ2-1	TGCGCCAGCAGCCAAGAGCCTGCCCGAAACCAGCAGTTCTTC	CASSQEPARNQQFF
TRBV7-2	many	TRBD2	TRBJ2-7	TGTGCCAGCAGCTGGACTAGCGGGAGGCCATCCTACGAGCAGTACTTC	CASSWTSGRPSYEQYF
TRBV19	-	-	TRBJ2-3	TGTGCCAGTAGTCTACAAGGGGGGGCGAGGACAGATACGCAGTATTTT	CASSLQGGARTDTQYF
TRBV7-8	few	TRBD2	TRBJ2-3	TGTGCCAGCAGCTTATGGCTAGCGGGGGGTAGGGCAGATACGCAGTATTTT	CASSLWLAGGRADTQYF
TRBV7-8	-	-	TRBJ2-5	TGTGCCAACAGCTTAGCCCGTGCGGGACACCAGAAAGAGACCCAGTACTTC	CANSLARAGHQKETQYF
TRBV7-2	few	TRBD2	TRBJ2-7	TGTGCCAGCAGCTTTGGACTAGCGGGAGGGGGAGCCTACGAGCAGTACTTC	CASSFGLAGGGAYEQYF
TRBV10-3	-	-	TRBJ1-3	TGTGCCATCACCGGCGGATCCCTCTCTGGAAACACCATATATTTT	CAITGGSLSGNTIYF
TRBV12-3/TRBV12-4	-	-	TRBJ1-5	TGTGCCAGCAGCAGGACACTGGGTGGACCCCAGCATTTT	CASSRTLGGPQHF
TRBV18	-	TRBD2	TRBJ2-7	TGTGCCAGCTCTCCCCTTGGCGGGGGTAACGAGCAGTACTTC	CASSPLGGGNEQYF
TRBV5-6	-	-	TRBJ2-5	TGTGCCAGCAGCTTGGTCTCTGTTGGAGAGACCCAGTACTTC	CASSLVSVGETQYF
TRBV20-1	-	-	TRBJ1-1	TGCAGTGCTAGAGATGGGGCTGGCGGGGCTGAAGCTTTCTTT	CSARDGAGGAEAFF
TRBV28	few	-	TRBJ1-2	TGTGCCAGCGGTGGGAGGACCCCCCCACTATACTATGGCTACACCTTC	CASGGRTPPLYYGYTF
TRBV12-3/TRBV12-4	-	-	TRBJ1-5	TGTGCCAGCAGTTTAGCGCCGTTTAGCAATCAGCCCCAGCATTTT	CASSLAPFSNQPQHF
TRBV7-8	-	-	TRBJ1-2	TGTGCCAGCAGCTCGCCACAGGGAGGAAACCATGGCTACACCTTC	CASSSPQGGNHGYTF
TRBV10-3	-	TRBD2	TRBJ2-1	TGTGCCATCAGGGAGACTAGCGGGGGGGCAAATGAGCAGTTCTTC	CAIRETSGGANEQFF
TRBV5-1	once	TRBD1	TRBJ1-4	TGCGCCAGCAGCTCACCCCGACAGGGAGTTCCTTTT	CASSSPRQGVPF
TRBV7-2	many	-	TRBJ2-3	TGTGCCAGCTCCCGGTGGCAAGATACGCAGTATTTT	CASSRWQDTQYF
TRBV6-4	few	-	TRBJ1-1	TGTGCCAGCAGTGACAAAACGGGTGCGGGAACTGAAGCTTTCTTT	CASSDKTGAGTEAFF
TRBV28	-	-	TRBJ1-5	TGTGCCAGCAGCTCCGGTGGGAGTTATAGCAATCAGCCCCAGCATTTT	CASSSGGSYSNQPQHF
TRBV15	-	-	TRBJ2-3	TGTGCCACCAGCAGAGGGTATGGGGGCTACACAGATACGCAGTATTTT	CATSRGYGGYTDTQYF
TRBV5-3	-	-	TRBJ1-1	TGTGCCAGCAGACCAGGACGCCCCTCCGCTGAAGCTTTCTTT	CASRPGRPSAEAFF
TRBV28	-	-	TRBJ2-5	TGTGCCAGCAGCAGGCAGAGCAGGCCTCAAGAGACCCAGTACTTC	CASSRQSRPQETQYF
TRBV10-3	few	-	TRBJ1-2	TGTGCCATCAGTGACCTCCTTGGCTACACCTTC	CAISDLLGYTF
TRBV6-1	-	-	TRBJ1-2	TGTGCCAGCAGTCCGCGGCGGGGGAGAGGGAACTATGGCTACACCTTC	CASSPRRGRGNYGYTF
TRBV29-1	-	TRBD1	TRBJ1-1	TGCAGCGTCTACTCGACAGGGAAAGGGAGTGAAGGAGCTTTCTTT	CSVYSTGKGSEGAFF
TRBV6-4	-	-	TRBJ2-1	TGTGCCAGCATCCGCAGACTGGTGTACAATGAGCAGTTCTTC	CASIRRLVYNEQFF
TRBV5-1	few	TRBD1	TRBJ1-6	TGCGCCAGCAGCCCGGGACAGACACCCCTCCACTTT	CASSPGQTPLHF
TRBV6-1	-	-	TRBJ2-1	TGTGCCAGCAGTGATTCCTTGAGGGAAGCGGGTGAGCAGTTCTTC	CASSDSLREAGEQFF
TRBV18	many	-	TRBJ2-5	TGTGCCAGCAGTCCAGGTACTCAAGAGACCCAGTACTTC	CASSPGTQETQYF
TRBV11-2	few	-	TRBJ2-3	TGTGCCAGCAGCTTACTGCGGGTTAATGGCACAGATACGCAGTATTTT	CASSLLRVNGTDTQYF
TRBV12-3/TRBV12-4	-	-	TRBJ1-1	TGTGCCAGCAGCCCGCCGGGGGCGGCGAACACTGAAGCTTTCTTT	CASSPPGAANTEAFF
TRBV20-1	-	-	TRBJ1-3	TGCAGTGCTAGAGTAGGGTCAGCCTCTGGAAACACCATATATTTT	CSARVGSASGNTIYF
TRBV18	few	TRBD1	TRBJ2-7	TGTGCCAGCTCACCAGGGTCAGACAGGGGCGTCCACGAGCAGTACTTC	CASSPGSDRGVHEQYF
TRBV6-1	few	-	TRBJ2-3	TGTTCACTAGCCCTCGATCGGGGACGGCGCGCAGATACGCAGTATTTT	CSLALDRGRRADTQYF